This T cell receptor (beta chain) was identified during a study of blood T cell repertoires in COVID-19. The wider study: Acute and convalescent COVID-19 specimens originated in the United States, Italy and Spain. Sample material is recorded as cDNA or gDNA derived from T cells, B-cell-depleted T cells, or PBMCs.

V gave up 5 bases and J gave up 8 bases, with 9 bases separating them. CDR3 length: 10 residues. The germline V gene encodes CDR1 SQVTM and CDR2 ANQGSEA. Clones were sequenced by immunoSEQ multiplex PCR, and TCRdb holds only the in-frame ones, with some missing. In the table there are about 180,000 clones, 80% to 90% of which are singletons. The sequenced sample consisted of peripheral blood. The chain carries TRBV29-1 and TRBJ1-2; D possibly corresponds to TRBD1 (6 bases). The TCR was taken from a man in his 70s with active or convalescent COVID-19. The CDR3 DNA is TGCAGCGTTCAGGGGTACGGCTACACCTTC. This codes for CSVQGYGYTF.